The 28 T cell receptor beta chains below were found in one sample sequenced in a study of cytomegalovirus exposure and HLA in healthy donors. The assay was immunoSEQ multiplex PCR, and TCRdb's table has in-frame clones only and misses some. The table lists over 85,000 clones, approximately 94% of them singletons. Source material: PBMCs. The receptors come from a woman in her twenties or thirties in good health and CMV-seropositive.

The chain links TRBV27 to TRBJ1-1; 7 nucleotides agree with TRBD1. Trimming at V came to 2 bases and at J to 3 bases, leaving 3 bases not matched to a gene. This CDR3 has 14 residues. Germline loops: CDR1 MNHEY, CDR2 SMNVEV (reference sequence). This CDR3 is CASSLTGEHTEAFF. Written as DNA, the CDR3 is TGTGCCAGCAGTTTAACAGGGGAGCACACTGAAGCTTTCTTT.

This chain connects TRBV18 to TRBJ1-1; no clear D gene. Germline V CDR1 and CDR2: KGHSH, LQKENI. The CDR3 is 12 amino acids. V was clipped by 5 bases and J by 0 bases, with 4 bases between them. As DNA, the CDR3 is TGTGCCAGCTCAACAGTGAACACTGAAGCTTTCTTT. Translated: CASSTVNTEAFF.

The chain couples TRBV7-8 to TRBJ2-1, with 7 bases aligning to TRBD2. Unmatched junction bases numbered 13, after V lost 5 bases and J lost 3 bases. The CDR3 is made up of 17 amino acids. Germline CDR1 is SGHVS and CDR2 is FQNEAQ. The CDR3 sequence: CASSTPSSGLDYNEQFF. The CDR3 region has the DNA TGTGCCAGCAGCACCCCTTCCAGTGGACTAGACTACAATGAGCAGTTCTTC. Full variable domain (missing parts from reference TRBV7-8 and TRBJ2-1): GAGVSQSPRYKVAKRGQDVALRCDPISGHVSLFWYQQALGQGPEFLTYFQNEAQLDKSGLPSDRFFAERPEGSVSTLKIQRTQQEDSAVYLCASSTPSSGLDYNEQFFGPGTRLTVL.

The rearrangement joins TRBV30 to TRBJ1-1; D not certain. This CDR3 is 13 amino acids long. From germline, CDR1 is GTSNPN and CDR2 SVGIG (reference sequence). Trimming stripped 4 bases from V and 4 bases from J, with 13 bases between. For the CDR3, the DNA is TGTGCCTGGAAATCGCGGGGAACCACTGAAGCTTTCTTT. This gives the protein CAWKSRGTTEAFF.

Only a few counts were recorded for this clone. CDR3 loop: CASSSRVISSYEQYF. DNA for the CDR3: TGTGCCAGCAGTAGTCGGGTGATTAGTTCCTACGAGCAGTACTTC. This chain connects TRBV2 to TRBJ2-7, with unresolved D. The CDR3 has 15 amino acids. Germline CDR1 and CDR2: SNHLY and FYNNEI. V was clipped by 5 bases and J by 1 base, with 15 bases between them.

This rearrangement joins TRBV9 to TRBJ2-7, with 11 bases identical to TRBD2. The J segment lost 2 bases and the V segment lost 2 bases, leaving 3 bases of the junction unmatched. CDR1 and CDR2 (germline): SGDLS, YYNGEE. The CDR3 is made up of 15 amino acids. The CDR3 DNA is TGTGCCAGCAGCGTTAGCGGGAGGGCCCCCTACGAGCAGTACTTC. This encodes CASSVSGRAPYEQYF. The full variable domain, completed using reference TRBV9 and TRBJ2-7, is DSGVTQTPKHLITATGQRVTLRCSPRSGDLSVYWYQQSLDQGLQFLIQYYNGEERAKGNILERFSAQQFPDLHSELNLSSLELGDSALYFCASSVSGRAPYEQYFGPGTRLTVT.

CDR3 nucleotides: TGTGCCAGCAGTTCGATAGCGGGGGCGGCTGGCGAGCAGTACTTC. This translates into CASSSIAGAAGEQYF. The J gene is TRBJ2-7, the V gene TRBV2, with 9 bases lining up with TRBD2. Per germline, CDR1 SNHLY and CDR2 FYNNEI. The junction had 11 bases not matched to a gene; V was cut back by 5 bases and J by 6 bases. This CDR3 region has 15 residues.

This chain connects TRBV30 to TRBJ2-3; D perhaps matches TRBD2 (5 bases). Germline V gene sequence: CDR1 GTSNPN, CDR2 SVGIG (reference sequence). V was clipped by 3 bases and J by 2 bases, with 21 bases between them. The CDR3 contains 17 residues. CDR3 coding DNA: TGTGCCTGGAGGGGAGCGGACGCAAAACACATCACAGATACGCAGTATTTT. This codes for CAWRGADAKHITDTQYF.

This chain joins TRBV4-3 and TRBJ2-1, with 8 nucleotides matching TRBD2. V dropped 4 bases and J dropped 7; count of bases not matched to a gene: 18. Germline V gene data show CDR1 as LGHNA and CDR2 as YSLEER. CDR3 size: 18 residues. DNA of the CDR3: TGCGCCAGCAGCCCCAACCTTGGTGCGGGAGGACGGTGGAATGAGCAGTTCTTC. Protein product: CASSPNLGAGGRWNEQFF.

This chain connects TRBV7-2 to TRBJ2-5; D might be TRBD1 (6 bases). Deletions cut 0 bases from V and 2 bases from J, with 13 bases between. The CDR3 is 16 residues long. From germline, CDR1 is SGHTA and CDR2 FQGNSA. The chain's CDR3 is CASSLAAQGWQETQYF. As DNA, the CDR3 is TGTGCCAGCAGCTTAGCGGCCCAGGGGTGGCAAGAGACCCAGTACTTC.

In the case of this clone: Because the CDR3's place on the DNA is in doubt, the DNA is left out and the CDR3 is given as listed by TCRdb. The V and J genes are TRBV28 and TRBJ2-7; TRBD2 reflects the table's D call only, with no check against the DNA. The germline V gene has CDR1 MDHEN and CDR2 SYDVKM. Counting both end residues, the CDR3 totals 21 amino acids. CDR3: CATTDGSYYEQYFGSYYEQYF.

The chain combines TRBV5-1 with TRBJ1-2; 7 positions match TRBD1. V lost 4 bases and J lost 1; bases outside the gene matches: 7. Germline V gives CDR1 SGHRS, CDR2 YFSETQ. The CDR3 consists of 15 residues. CDR3 bases: TGCGCCAGCAGCGGGGGGACAGTTAATAACTATGGCTACACCTTC. Its translation: CASSGGTVNNYGYTF.

The CDR3 sequence is CASSLTGQGMKEQYF. In nucleotides, the CDR3 is TGTGCCAGCAGCTTAACCGGGCAGGGGATGAAGGAGCAGTACTTC. V gene TRBV7-8 combines with J gene TRBJ2-7, with TRBD1 as a possible D gene (6 bases). Trimming removed 2 bases at V and 7 bases at J, with 18 bases between. Germline V lookup: CDR1 SGHVS, CDR2 FQNEAQ. The CDR3 sequence is 15 residues long.

J is TRBJ2-5 and V is TRBV2; D possibly corresponds to TRBD2 (6 bases). Trimming took 8 bases from V and 5 from J, leaving 15 bases between them. This CDR3 has 13 residues. Germline CDR1 is SNHLY and CDR2 is FYNNEI. The CDR3 is CASLLRRGETQYF. CDR3 sequence (DNA): TGTGCCAGCCTGTTGCGACGGGGGGAGACCCAGTACTTC.

The rearrangement uses TRBV29-1 and TRBJ1-2; D is possibly TRBD1 (6 bases). This CDR3 has 13 amino acids. Germline CDR1 SQVTM, CDR2 ANQGSEA. The V gene lost 1 base and the J gene lost 3 bases, with 9 bases spanning the gap. The CDR3: CSVEAGVDYGYTF. CDR3 coding DNA: TGCAGCGTTGAAGCAGGGGTGGACTATGGCTACACCTTC. Supplemented by reference TRBV29-1 and TRBJ1-2, the full variable domain reads SAVISQKPSRDICQRGTSLTIQCQVDSQVTMMFWYRQQPGQSLTLIATANQGSEATYESGFVIDKFPISRPNLTFSTLTVSNMSPEDSSIYLCSVEAGVDYGYTFGSGTRLTVV.

The chain links TRBV27 to TRBJ1-1; perhaps TRBD1 as D (6 bases). Germline V gives CDR1 MNHEY, CDR2 SMNVEV (reference sequence). The CDR3 totals 14 residues. The ends were cut back, 5 bases at V and 0 bases at J, with 10 bases in the middle. DNA for the CDR3: TGTGCCAGCAGTCTTACAGGGCTGAACACTGAAGCTTTCTTT. It encodes CASSLTGLNTEAFF.

Only one count was recorded for this clone. CDR3 residues: CATSAPGTNYGYTF. As DNA, the CDR3 is TGTGCCACCAGCGCACCCGGGACAAACTATGGCTACACCTTC. The rearrangement links TRBV15 to TRBJ1-2, with D perhaps matching TRBD1 (6 bases). The germline CDR1 and CDR2 sequences are LNHNV and YYDKDF (reference sequence). The length of the CDR3 is 14 residues. The V gene lost 5 bases and the J gene lost 2 bases, with 12 bases spanning the gap. The entire variable domain, with the rest obtained from reference TRBV15 and TRBJ1-2, is as follows: DAMVIQNPRYQVTQFGKPVTLSCSQTLNHNVMYWYQQKSSQAPKLLFHYYDKDFNNEADTPDNFQSRRPNTSFCFLDIRSPGLGDTAMYLCATSAPGTNYGYTFGSGTRLTVV.

The rearrangement uses TRBV5-6 and TRBJ1-2, with D tentatively TRBD1 (6 bases). The CDR3 is 12 amino acids. Germline V gene data show CDR1 as SGHDT and CDR2 as YYEEEE. Trimming shortened V by 3 bases and J by 8 bases, and 11 bases separated the two germline ends. Here the CDR3 DNA reads TGTGCCAGCAGCTCCAACAGGGTCGGCTACACCTTC. This gives the protein CASSSNRVGYTF. Together with reference TRBV5-6 and TRBJ1-2, the CDR3 gives the full variable domain: DAGVTQSPTHLIKTRGQQVTLRCSPKSGHDTVSWYQQALGQGPQFIFQYYEEEERQRGNFPDRFSGHQFPNYSSELNVNALLLGDSALYLCASSSNRVGYTFGSGTRLTVV.

The CDR3 region has the DNA TGTGCCAGCAGCTTGACGCGGACTAGCGGTTCGCATGAGCAGTTCTTC. Translating gives CASSLTRTSGSHEQFF. This rearrangement joins TRBV5-4 to TRBJ2-1; 10 bases line up with TRBD2. The germline gives CDR1 SGHNT, CDR2 YYREEE (reference sequence). The CDR3 is 16 residues long. J lost 8 bases, V lost 1 base, and 9 bases had no gene match.

The sample holds one count of this clone. The genes are TRBV28 and TRBJ2-1, with 8 bases lining up with TRBD2. The germline V gene has CDR1 MDHEN and CDR2 SYDVKM. V was pared by 6 bases and J by 2 bases, with 9 bases of the junction left unmatched. The CDR3 covers 16 residues. The DNA for the CDR3 is TGTGCCAGCAGCATACTAGCGGCCCAAGCCTACAATGAGCAGTTCTTC. Translation: CASSILAAQAYNEQFF.

The CDR3 bases are TGCGCCAGCAGCTTAGCGGGAAGGAACACCGGGGAGCTGTTTTTT. This gives the protein CASSLAGRNTGELFF. The chain couples TRBV5-1 to TRBJ2-2, with 7 bases fitting TRBD2. J gave up 1 base and V 2 bases, and 2 bases lay outside the gene matches. CDR1 is SGHRS, CDR2 YFSETQ, per germline. This CDR3 is 15 amino acids long.

CDR3 in amino acids: CASSQDLQGGGTDTQYF. The CDR3 nucleotides are TGTGCCAGCAGCCAAGACCTACAGGGGGGCGGCACAGATACGCAGTATTTT. The V and J genes are TRBV14 and TRBJ2-3; TRBD1 aligns across 8 bases. The V gene's germline CDR1 is SGHDN and CDR2 FVKESK. The CDR3 runs to 17 residues. V shed 0 bases and J 1 base; nucleotides not matched to a gene: 6.

The V call is TRBV10-1, the J call TRBJ2-1, with 8 positions matching TRBD2. The CDR3 extends over 16 amino acids. V gave up 4 bases and J gave up 4 bases; unmatched junction bases: 9. The V gene's germline CDR1 is WNHNN and CDR2 SYGVQD (reference sequence). The CDR3 is CASSGAIAGRYNEQFF. The CDR3 DNA is TGCGCCAGCAGTGGAGCCATAGCGGGACGGTACAATGAGCAGTTCTTC.

This clone was seen more than once but under ten times. V is TRBV18 and J is TRBJ1-5, with a tentative D call TRBD1 (5 bases). Looked up from germline, CDR1 is KGHSH and CDR2 is LQKENI. Trimming cost V 2 bases and J 5 bases, with 10 bases left between them. The CDR3 spans 14 residues. CDR3 region: CASSPSGRDQPQHF. The CDR3 DNA follows: TGTGCCAGCTCACCATCAGGGAGGGATCAGCCCCAGCATTTT.

The rearrangement links TRBV30 to TRBJ2-1, with D tentatively TRBD2 (6 bases). Trimming took off 2 bases at V and 8 bases at J, with 16 bases between the two ends. The CDR3 contains 14 residues. Germline assignment: CDR1 GTSNPN and CDR2 SVGIG (reference sequence). The CDR3 DNA reads TGTGCCTGGAGTTTGGAGGGGCGATCGTATGAGCAGTTCTTC. It specifies CAWSLEGRSYEQFF.

CDR3 bases: TGTGCCAGTAGTATACAGGGACAATCTGGAAACACCATATATTTT. Protein product: CASSIQGQSGNTIYF. The rearrangement joins TRBV19 to TRBJ1-3; weak D call: TRBD1 (6 bases). V gave up 2 bases and J gave up 1 base, with 9 bases separating them. The CDR3 runs 15 residues. Germline loops: CDR1 LNHDA, CDR2 SQIVND (reference sequence).

The chain employs TRBV28 and TRBJ2-7; TRBD2 is a possible D gene (6 bases). The CDR3 consists of 15 residues. The germline V gene has CDR1 MDHEN and CDR2 SYDVKM. The ends were cut back, 6 bases at V and 2 bases at J, with 17 bases in the middle. CDR3 nucleotides: TGTGCCAGCAGACAGCTGTTAGCGGAGGCCTACGAGCAGTACTTC. Protein sequence: CASRQLLAEAYEQYF. Combining the CDR3 with reference TRBV28 and TRBJ2-7 gives the whole variable domain DVKVTQSSRYLVKRTGEKVFLECVQDMDHENMFWYRQDPGLGLRLIYFSYDVKMKEKGDIPEGYSVSREKKERFSLILESASTNQTSMYLCASRQLLAEAYEQYFGPGTRLTVT.

This chain uses TRBV7-9 with TRBJ2-1, with TRBD2 matching 8 bases. With V trimmed by 1 base and J by 4 bases, 6 bases remained unmatched. The CDR3 extends over 16 amino acids. Germline V gene lookup returns CDR1 SEHNR and CDR2 FQNEAQ (reference sequence). The CDR3 DNA follows: TGTGCCAGCAGCTTAGGAGCGGGAGTGACATACAATGAGCAGTTCTTC. As protein: CASSLGAGVTYNEQFF.